This entry describes one T cell receptor beta chain. Its antigen is unknown. CD4+ T cells were divided by sorting: CD25-high CD127-low Tregs, CD25-low CD127-high conventional cells. These data come from a study of regulatory T cells. Overall study findings and caveats: Patient repertoires had restricted TRB V-J pairs and skewed V and J usage, most in Tregs. Hydrophobic residues at CDR3 positions 6 and 7 were enriched in conventional CD4+ T cells of CD3G-deficient patients.

Amplification used 52 TRBV primers and 13 TRBJ primers. The data were produced by immunoSEQ multiplex PCR, yet TCRdb's version contains in-frame clones alone and is incomplete. The table lists tens of thousands of clones, approximately 93% of them singletons. The CDR3 consists of 12 residues. Germline V gene data show CDR1 as MNHNY and CDR2 as SVGAGI (reference sequence). The V and J ends lost 5 bases and 12 bases respectively, with 14 bases between them. The TCR was taken from a child under 10 years old with CD3G deficiency. The chain carries TRBV6-6 and TRBJ2-1, with a possible D match to TRBD2 (6 bases). Sequencing was done on a sample of conventional CD4+ T cells sorted from blood. The CDR3 DNA is TGTGCCAGCAGTCAGTCACTAGCTTGGCAGTTCTTC. Protein product: CASSQSLAWQFF.